This T cell receptor beta chain was recovered during a study of radiation and T cells in renal cell carcinoma. Findings and limits, study-wide: In blood, top tumor clones expanded by 2 weeks, shrinking by 4.

As for time point: blood 4 weeks post-SBRT, at nephrectomy. As to treatment: 15 Gy SBRT to primary tumor, nephrectomy 4 weeks later. Nephrectomy followed 15 Gy stereotactic body radiation by 4 weeks. Radiation-treated patients gave blood at baseline, week 2 and week 4. The CDR3 totals 14 residues. Per the germline V gene, CDR1 is SGDLS and CDR2 is YYNGEE. Trimming removed 0 bases from V and 2 bases from J, with 9 bases in between. Sequenced by immunoSEQ multiplex PCR; TCRdb stores in-frame clones only, minus some. The sample includes 130,000 to 150,000 clones, about 86% of them seen just once. In the case of this clone: Its specificity is unknown.

The rearrangement uses TRBV9 and TRBJ2-7; tentatively, D is TRBD1 (6 bases). The receptor's source is a woman aged 45-65 years with renal cell carcinoma. Sequencing was performed on blood, taken from a patient whose treatment included radiotherapy and nephrectomy. The CDR3 DNA follows: TGTGCCAGCAGCGTAGCAGGGACACCCTACGAGCAGTACTTC. Encoded protein: CASSVAGTPYEQYF.